This T cell receptor beta chain was sequenced for a study of naive and memory T cell subsets. Study observations and caveats: Especially in CD8 cells, naive repertoires contained a few larger clonotypes, possibly CD45RA-re-expressing memory cells. Over 95% of naive TCR sequences appeared only once, unlike memory subsets. Naive and memory subsets had different power law exponents for TCR abundance. In CD4 and CD8 cells, diversity dropped from naive through EMRA.

Cells stained for CD3, CD4, CD8, CD45RA and CD27 were sorted into four subsets. An equimolar mix of two oligonucleotides served as the beta constant-region primer for TRBC1 and TRBC2. The ligated cDNA underwent four PCR rounds using SP2 and nested alpha and beta constant-region primers. Via MiXCR, TCRdb re-called the UMI-ligation and nested PCR reads, giving one row per CDR3 protein. Found here are roughly 100,000 distinct CDR3 sequences, roughly 14% of them singletons; the top ten hold approximately 3%. This clonotype has more than one count but fewer than ten. Its antigen is not identified. With 3 bases removed from V and 6 bases from J, the gap between germline ends came to 18 bases. The CDR3 has 15 residues.

This receptor was identified in a human donor in good health. The genes are TRBV12-3 or TRBV12-4 and TRBJ2-7, with a weak D call TRBD2 (6 bases). What was sequenced was naive CD8+ T cells from blood. The CDR3 nucleotides are TGTGCCAGCAGTTTCCGCGAGGGCGGGGACGGCGAGCAGTACTTC. Translated: CASSFREGGDGEQYF.